A single sample gave rise to the 12 T cell receptor beta chains below, sequenced in a study of T cells in Graves' hyperthyroidism and ophthalmopathy. Authors of the study amplified TCR beta CDR3 regions from RNA transcripts. TCR CDR3 regions were first amplified by RT-PCR with HTBI primers. TCRdb reprocessed the multiplex PCR reads via MiXCR and lists one record per CDR3 protein. The sample yields about 740,000 distinct CDR3 sequences, around 13% seen once. Sequences were obtained from blood. Receptor source: a woman between 18 and 29 years old with Graves' hyperthyroidism.

The chain couples TRBV5-5 to TRBJ2-1; 7 bases agree with TRBD2. Germline lookup yields CDR1 SGHKS and CDR2 YYEKEE (reference sequence). The CDR3 sequence is 13 residues long. J gave up 10 bases and V 2 bases, and 6 bases lay outside the gene matches. For the CDR3, the DNA is TGTGCCAGCAGCTTCATAGGTAGCGGGGAGCAGTTCTTC. Encoded protein: CASSFIGSGEQFF.

This clonotype was found once. CDR3 nucleotides: TGTGCCAGCAGTTCCCTGCAGGGAGCCGGAAACACCATATATTTT. Translating gives CASSSLQGAGNTIYF. The chain uses TRBV28 and TRBJ1-3; D perhaps matches TRBD1 (5 bases). Germline V gene sequence: CDR1 MDHEN, CDR2 SYDVKM. The CDR3 length is 15 residues. The V end was cut by 4 bases, the J end by 4 bases, with 14 bases between.

In the case of this clonotype: This may be a read error: a much more frequent sequence differs by one nucleotide. V gene TRBV29-1 combines with J gene TRBJ1-2; the match to TRBD1 covers 12 bases. This CDR3 contains 16 residues. Germline V CDR1 and CDR2: SQVTM, ANQGSEA. The CDR3 here is CSVVRGTGGLDYGYPF. As DNA, the CDR3 is TGCAGCGTTGTAAGGGGGACAGGGGGCCTCGACTATGGCTACCCCTTC. The whole variable domain, filled in from reference TRBV29-1 and TRBJ1-2, reads SAVISQKPSRDICQRGTSLTIQCQVDSQVTMMFWYRQQPGQSLTLIATANQGSEATYESGFVIDKFPISRPNLTFSTLTVSNMSPEDSSIYLCSVVRGTGGLDYGYPFGSGTRLTVV.

This clonotype was observed a handful of times. The chain couples TRBV20-1 to TRBJ2-1; D is perhaps TRBD2 (6 bases). Germline CDR1 reads DFQATT; CDR2 reads SNEGSKA (reference sequence). The V end lost 3 bases, the J end lost 4 bases, and 19 bases lay between the germline ends. The CDR3 totals 16 residues. The CDR3 DNA reads TGCAGTGCTAGTTTGGCGCTAGCGCGAATTTACAATGAGCAGTTCTTC. Its protein product is CSASLALARIYNEQFF.

In its sample, this clonotype was seen once. V gene TRBV12-3 or TRBV12-4 combines with J gene TRBJ1-1; the match to TRBD1 covers 8 bases. V trimming: 5 bases; J trimming: 9 bases; junction bases outside the gene matches: 11. This CDR3 spans 14 amino acids. The CDR3 DNA sequence: TGTGCCAGCAGTGGGTGGGGACAGGAGGACCAAGCTTTCTTT. It is translated as CASSGWGQEDQAFF.

At least ten counts were recorded for this clonotype. The chain joins TRBV27 to TRBJ1-1; TRBD1 is a possible D gene (6 bases). V was clipped by 5 bases and J by 5 bases, with 12 bases between them. CDR3 length: 13 amino acids. CDR1 and CDR2 (germline): MNHEY, SMNVEV (reference sequence). The DNA for the CDR3 is TGTGCCAGCAGTCCCGTACAGGGAACTGAAGCTTTCTTT. Its protein is CASSPVQGTEAFF.

The V call is TRBV4-1, the J call TRBJ2-3, with 12 bases aligning to TRBD2. Losses at the gene ends were 4 bases for V and 1 base for J; bases not matched to a gene: 15. Germline values: CDR1 MGHRA, CDR2 YSYEKL. The length of the CDR3 is 20 residues. The CDR3 here is CASSRRGASGRASRTDTQYF. DNA for the CDR3: TGCGCCAGCAGCCGAAGAGGGGCTAGCGGGAGGGCTTCTCGCACAGATACGCAGTATTTT.

There are many counts of this clonotype. V is TRBV18 and J is TRBJ2-1; D is unresolved. The V end was cut by 3 bases, the J end by 6 bases, with 12 bases between. CDR1 and CDR2 from the germline V gene are KGHSH and LQKENI. The CDR3 has 14 residues. The CDR3 DNA follows: TGTGCCAGCTCACCCTCCCTTAGCAGCAATGAGCAGTTCTTC. This sequence encodes CASSPSLSSNEQFF.

This clonotype was recorded many times. V and J are TRBV30 and TRBJ2-1; weak D call: TRBD2 (6 bases). This CDR3 comprises 14 residues. The V end lost 2 bases, the J end lost 7 bases, and 15 bases lay between the germline ends. Per germline, CDR1 GTSNPN and CDR2 SVGIG (reference sequence). CDR3 bases: TGTGCCTGGAGTCGATCCGGGACTTATAATGAGCAGTTCTTC. Its protein product is CAWSRSGTYNEQFF.

The CDR3 coding sequence is TGCGCCAGCAGCCAAGCTCGGGGTCCGGAGCAGTACTTC. Its protein product is CASSQARGPEQYF. The chain carries TRBV4-1 and TRBJ2-7, with D possibly TRBD2 on 5 matching bases. The length of the CDR3 is 13 residues. V shed 1 base and J shed 7 bases, with 11 bases lying between them. Germline values: CDR1 MGHRA, CDR2 YSYEKL.

The V gene is TRBV19, the J gene TRBJ1-3; possible D gene TRBD1, 5 bases. Germline V gene sequence: CDR1 LNHDA, CDR2 SQIVND (reference sequence). The CDR3 covers 13 residues. V was cut by 6 bases and J by 7 bases, with 13 bases left in between. CDR3 sequence: CASSSDSKNTIYF. The CDR3 bases are TGTGCCAGTAGCTCCGACAGCAAGAACACCATATATTTT.

This clonotype was observed at least ten times. The V and J genes are TRBV29-1 and TRBJ1-1; 7 nucleotides align to TRBD1. V was clipped by 5 bases and J by 5 bases; unmatched bases: 5. This CDR3 comprises 12 residues. Germline V gives CDR1 SQVTM, CDR2 ANQGSEA. The CDR3 nucleotides are TGCAGCGTTACACAGGGGAAGACTGAAGCTTTCTTT. It codes for CSVTQGKTEAFF.